This T cell receptor beta chain was identified in a study of T cell clonality in common variable immunodeficiency. Trimming at V came to 0 bases and at J to 3 bases, leaving 5 bases not matched to a gene. Germline V gene sequence: CDR1 SGHDN, CDR2 FVKESK. This CDR3 region has 15 residues. The repertoire was sequenced with immunoSEQ multiplex PCR; TCRdb's copy has only in-frame clones and lacks some. The sample counts about 42,000 clones, none seen once; the ten largest own around 1.4%. This clone was seen ten or more times. As yet, its antigen is unknown. The read ends 3 residues before the CDR3 terminus; that terminus is restored from the germline J gene. Study-wide results and limits: In common variable immunodeficiency, TCR beta chains reportedly carried fewer deletions and N-nucleotide insertions. Compared with healthy controls, CVID subjects showed increased TCRbeta clonality, mostly in about a third. Shared TCRbeta clones were fewer between CVID subjects than controls.

What was sequenced was peripheral blood mononuclear cells. The sequence came from a person aged 18-69 years in good health. J is TRBJ2-7 and V is TRBV14; 7 bases are a match to TRBD1. The CDR3 region is CASSQEGTVGYEQYF. CDR3 DNA (partial): TGTGCCAGCAGCCAAGAAGGGACAGTAGGCTACGAG.